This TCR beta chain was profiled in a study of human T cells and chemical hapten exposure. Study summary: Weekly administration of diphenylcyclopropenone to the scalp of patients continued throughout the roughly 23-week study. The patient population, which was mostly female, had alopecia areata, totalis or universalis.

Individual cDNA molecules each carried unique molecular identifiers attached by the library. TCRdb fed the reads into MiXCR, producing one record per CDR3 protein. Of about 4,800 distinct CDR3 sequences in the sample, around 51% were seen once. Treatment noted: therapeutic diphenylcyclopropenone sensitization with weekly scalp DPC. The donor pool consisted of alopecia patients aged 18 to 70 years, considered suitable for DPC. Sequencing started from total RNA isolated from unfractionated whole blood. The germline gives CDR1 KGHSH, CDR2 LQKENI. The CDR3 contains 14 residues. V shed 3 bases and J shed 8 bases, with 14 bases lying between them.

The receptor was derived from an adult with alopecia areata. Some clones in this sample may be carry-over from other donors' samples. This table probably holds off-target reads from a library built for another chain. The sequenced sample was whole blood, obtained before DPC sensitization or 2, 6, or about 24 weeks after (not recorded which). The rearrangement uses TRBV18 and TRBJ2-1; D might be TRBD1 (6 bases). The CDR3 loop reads CASSPSRQADEQFF. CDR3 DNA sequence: TGTGCCAGCTCACCCTCTCGACAGGCCGATGAGCAGTTCTTC.